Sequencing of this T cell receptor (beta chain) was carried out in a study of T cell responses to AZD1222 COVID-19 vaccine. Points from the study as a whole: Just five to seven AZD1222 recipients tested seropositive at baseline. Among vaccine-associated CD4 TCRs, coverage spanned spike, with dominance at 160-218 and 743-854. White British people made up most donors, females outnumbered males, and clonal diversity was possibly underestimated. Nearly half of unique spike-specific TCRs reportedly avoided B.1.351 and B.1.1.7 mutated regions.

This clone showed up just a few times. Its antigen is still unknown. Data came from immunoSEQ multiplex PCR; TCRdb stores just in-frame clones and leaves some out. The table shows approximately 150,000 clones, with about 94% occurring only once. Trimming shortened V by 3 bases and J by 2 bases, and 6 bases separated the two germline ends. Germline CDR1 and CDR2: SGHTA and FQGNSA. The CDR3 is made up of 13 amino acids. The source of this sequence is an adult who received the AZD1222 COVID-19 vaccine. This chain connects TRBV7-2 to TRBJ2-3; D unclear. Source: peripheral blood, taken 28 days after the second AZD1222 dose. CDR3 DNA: TGTGCCAGCAGCTTTGGCCACACAGATACGCAGTATTTT. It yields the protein CASSFGHTDTQYF.